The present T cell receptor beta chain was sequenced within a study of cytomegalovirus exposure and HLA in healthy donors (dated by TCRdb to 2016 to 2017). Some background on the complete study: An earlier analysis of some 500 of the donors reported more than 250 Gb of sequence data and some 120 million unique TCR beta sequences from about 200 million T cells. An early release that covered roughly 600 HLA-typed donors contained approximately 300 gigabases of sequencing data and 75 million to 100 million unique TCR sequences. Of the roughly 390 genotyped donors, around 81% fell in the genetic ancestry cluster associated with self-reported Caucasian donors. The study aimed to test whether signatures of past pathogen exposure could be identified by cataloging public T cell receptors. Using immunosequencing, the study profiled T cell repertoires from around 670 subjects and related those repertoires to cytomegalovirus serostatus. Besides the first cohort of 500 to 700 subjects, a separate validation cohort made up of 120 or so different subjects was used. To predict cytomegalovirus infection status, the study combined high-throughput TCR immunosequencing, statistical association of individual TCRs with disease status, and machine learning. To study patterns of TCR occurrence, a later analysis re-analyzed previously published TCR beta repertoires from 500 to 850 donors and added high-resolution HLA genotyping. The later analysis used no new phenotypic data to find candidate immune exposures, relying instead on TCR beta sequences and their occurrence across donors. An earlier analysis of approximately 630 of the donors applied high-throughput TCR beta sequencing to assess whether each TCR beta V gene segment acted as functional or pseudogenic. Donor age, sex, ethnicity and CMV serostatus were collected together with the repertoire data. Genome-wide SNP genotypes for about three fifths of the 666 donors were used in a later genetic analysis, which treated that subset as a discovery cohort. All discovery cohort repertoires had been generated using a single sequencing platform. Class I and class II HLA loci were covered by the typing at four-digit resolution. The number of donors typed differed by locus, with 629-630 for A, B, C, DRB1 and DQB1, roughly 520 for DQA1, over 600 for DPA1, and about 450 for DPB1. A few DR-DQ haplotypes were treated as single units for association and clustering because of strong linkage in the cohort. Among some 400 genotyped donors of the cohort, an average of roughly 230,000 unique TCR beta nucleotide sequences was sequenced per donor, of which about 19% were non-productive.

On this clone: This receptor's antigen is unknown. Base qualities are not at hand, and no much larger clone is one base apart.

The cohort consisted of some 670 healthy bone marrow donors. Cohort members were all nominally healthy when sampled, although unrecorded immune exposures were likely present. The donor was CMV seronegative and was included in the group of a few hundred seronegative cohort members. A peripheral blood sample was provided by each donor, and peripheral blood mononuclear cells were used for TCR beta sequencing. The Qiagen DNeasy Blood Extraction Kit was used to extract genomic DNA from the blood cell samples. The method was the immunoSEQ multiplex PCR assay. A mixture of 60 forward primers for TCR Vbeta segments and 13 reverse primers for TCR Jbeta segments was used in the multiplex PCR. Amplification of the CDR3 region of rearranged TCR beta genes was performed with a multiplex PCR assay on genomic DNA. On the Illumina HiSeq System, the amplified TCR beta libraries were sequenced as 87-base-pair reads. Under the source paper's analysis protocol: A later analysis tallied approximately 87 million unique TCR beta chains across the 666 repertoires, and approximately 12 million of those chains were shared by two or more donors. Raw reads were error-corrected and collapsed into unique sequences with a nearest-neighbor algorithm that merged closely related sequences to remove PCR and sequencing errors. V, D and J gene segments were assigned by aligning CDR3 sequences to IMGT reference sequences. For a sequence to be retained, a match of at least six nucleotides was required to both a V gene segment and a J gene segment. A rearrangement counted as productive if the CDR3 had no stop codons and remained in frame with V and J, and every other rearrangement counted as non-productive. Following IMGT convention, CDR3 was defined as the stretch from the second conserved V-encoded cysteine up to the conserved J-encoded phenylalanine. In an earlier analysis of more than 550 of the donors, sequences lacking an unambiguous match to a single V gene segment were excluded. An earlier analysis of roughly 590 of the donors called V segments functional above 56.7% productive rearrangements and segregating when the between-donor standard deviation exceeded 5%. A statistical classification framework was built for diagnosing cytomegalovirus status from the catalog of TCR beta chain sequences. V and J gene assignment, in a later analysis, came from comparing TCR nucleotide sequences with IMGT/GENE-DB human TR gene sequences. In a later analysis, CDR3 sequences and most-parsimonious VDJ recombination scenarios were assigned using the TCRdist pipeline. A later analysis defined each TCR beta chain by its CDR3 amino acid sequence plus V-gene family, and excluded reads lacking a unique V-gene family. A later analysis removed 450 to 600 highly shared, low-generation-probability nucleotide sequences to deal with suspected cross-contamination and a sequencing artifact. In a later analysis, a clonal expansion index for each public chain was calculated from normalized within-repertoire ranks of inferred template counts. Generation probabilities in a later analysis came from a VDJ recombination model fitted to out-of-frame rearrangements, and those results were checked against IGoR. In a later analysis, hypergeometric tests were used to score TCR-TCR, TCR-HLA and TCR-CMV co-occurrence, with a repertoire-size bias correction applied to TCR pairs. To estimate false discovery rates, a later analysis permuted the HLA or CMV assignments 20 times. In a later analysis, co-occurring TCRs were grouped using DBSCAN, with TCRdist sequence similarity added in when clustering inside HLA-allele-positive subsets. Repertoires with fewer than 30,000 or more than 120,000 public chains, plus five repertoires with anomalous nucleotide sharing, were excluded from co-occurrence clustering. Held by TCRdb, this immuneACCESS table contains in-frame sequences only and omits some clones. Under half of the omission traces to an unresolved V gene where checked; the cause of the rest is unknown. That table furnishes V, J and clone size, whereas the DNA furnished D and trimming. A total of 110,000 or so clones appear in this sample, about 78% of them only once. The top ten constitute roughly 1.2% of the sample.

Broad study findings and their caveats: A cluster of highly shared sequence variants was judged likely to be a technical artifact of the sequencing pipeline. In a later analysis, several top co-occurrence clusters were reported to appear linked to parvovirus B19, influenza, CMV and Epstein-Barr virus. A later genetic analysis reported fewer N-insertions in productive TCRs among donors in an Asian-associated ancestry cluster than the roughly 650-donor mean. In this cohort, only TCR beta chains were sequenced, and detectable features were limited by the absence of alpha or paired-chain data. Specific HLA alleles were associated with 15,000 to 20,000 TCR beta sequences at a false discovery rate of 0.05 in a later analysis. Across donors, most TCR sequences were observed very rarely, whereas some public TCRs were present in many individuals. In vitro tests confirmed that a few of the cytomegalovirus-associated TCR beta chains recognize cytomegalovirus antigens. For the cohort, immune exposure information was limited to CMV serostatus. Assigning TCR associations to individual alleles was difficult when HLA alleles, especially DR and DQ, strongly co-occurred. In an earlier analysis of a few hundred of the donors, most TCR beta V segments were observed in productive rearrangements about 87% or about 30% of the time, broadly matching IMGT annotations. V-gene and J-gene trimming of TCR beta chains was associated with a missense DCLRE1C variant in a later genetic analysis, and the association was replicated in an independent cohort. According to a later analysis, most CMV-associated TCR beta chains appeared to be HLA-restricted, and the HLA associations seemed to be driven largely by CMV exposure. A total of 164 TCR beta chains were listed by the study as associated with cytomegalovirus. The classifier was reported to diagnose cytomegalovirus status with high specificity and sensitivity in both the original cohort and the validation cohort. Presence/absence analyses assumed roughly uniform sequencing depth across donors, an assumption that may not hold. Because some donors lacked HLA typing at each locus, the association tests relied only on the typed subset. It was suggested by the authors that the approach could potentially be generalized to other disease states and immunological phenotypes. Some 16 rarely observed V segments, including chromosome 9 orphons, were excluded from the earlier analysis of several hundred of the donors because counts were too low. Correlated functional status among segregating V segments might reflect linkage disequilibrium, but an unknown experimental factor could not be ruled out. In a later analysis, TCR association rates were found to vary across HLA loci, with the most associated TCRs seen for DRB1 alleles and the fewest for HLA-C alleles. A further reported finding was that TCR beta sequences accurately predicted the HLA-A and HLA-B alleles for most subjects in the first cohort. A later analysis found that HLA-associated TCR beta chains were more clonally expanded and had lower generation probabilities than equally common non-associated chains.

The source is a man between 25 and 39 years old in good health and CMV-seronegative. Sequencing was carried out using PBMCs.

The DNA sequence follows: TGTGCCAGCAGCTTGGACCGCGCTAACTATGGCTACACCTTC. Its coded protein is CASSLDRANYGYTF. Recombination connected TRBV5-4 to TRBJ1-2; the D gene lacks a confident call. Relative to germline, V is 0 bases shorter and J is 0 bases shorter, with 6 bases between their ends. Measured from the cysteine to the phenylalanine, the CDR3 is 14 residues long. The CDR3 DNA has 42 bases and is translated from base 1. Taken from the germline V gene (reference sequence), the CDR1 and CDR2 loops are SGHNT and YYREEE.